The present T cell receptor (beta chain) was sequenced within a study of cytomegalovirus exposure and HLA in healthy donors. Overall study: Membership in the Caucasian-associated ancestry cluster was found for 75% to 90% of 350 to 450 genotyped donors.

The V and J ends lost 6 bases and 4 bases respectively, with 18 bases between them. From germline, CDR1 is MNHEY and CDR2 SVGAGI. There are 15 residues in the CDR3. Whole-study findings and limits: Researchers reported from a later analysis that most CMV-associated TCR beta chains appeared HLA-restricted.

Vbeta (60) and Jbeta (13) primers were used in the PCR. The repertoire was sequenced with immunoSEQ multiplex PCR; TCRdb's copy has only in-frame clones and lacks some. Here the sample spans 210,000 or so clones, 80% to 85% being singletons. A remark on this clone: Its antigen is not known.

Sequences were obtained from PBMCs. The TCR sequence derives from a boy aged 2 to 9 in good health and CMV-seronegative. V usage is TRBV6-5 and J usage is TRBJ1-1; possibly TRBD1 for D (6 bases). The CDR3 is CASRQHGGQPTEAFF. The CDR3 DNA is TGTGCCAGCAGACAACACGGCGGACAGCCCACTGAAGCTTTCTTT.